These 21 T cell receptor beta chains originate from one sample sequenced in a study of T-cell memory formation after mild COVID-19 (dated by TCRdb to 2020 to 2022). Libraries came from 5' RACE. Reads for this sample came from an Illumina NovaSeq 6000. Starting from the raw public reads, TCRdb applied fastp trimming at Q25, assembled clones with MiXCR and retained in-frame beta chains. Rows with a matching CDR3 protein are joined into one entry that keeps the most common DNA and genes. In all, the sample holds over 120,000 distinct CDR3 sequences, and 6% of those were seen once. The ten largest account for approximately 2.2% of the sample. Sequencing used PBMCs or a T cell subset sorted from them (not recorded which). These receptors came from an adult woman who had mild COVID-19 (a few samples of this study predate the infection). The sample titles of this study are shuffled in the database, so cell type and time point are left out; the donor was told from shared clones.

This clonotype occurred a few times. This chain uses TRBV18 with TRBJ2-1, with TRBD2 matching 11 bases. Germline loops: CDR1 KGHSH, CDR2 LQKENI. The length of the CDR3 is 16 residues. Trimming cost V 1 base and J 3 bases; bases outside gene matches: 2. DNA for the CDR3: TGTGCCAGCTCACCACTCACTAGCGGGAGCTACAATGAGCAGTTCTTC. It specifies CASSPLTSGSYNEQFF.

This clonotype was picked up many times. This chain links TRBV5-1 with TRBJ1-1, with 8 bases matching TRBD1. Germline V CDR1 and CDR2: SGHRS, YFSETQ. Trimming at V came to 0 bases and at J to 2 bases, leaving 6 bases not matched to a gene. The CDR3 length is 16 residues. The CDR3 coding sequence is TGCGCCAGCAGCTTGGCCGGGACAGGAGTTAACACTGAAGCTTTCTTT. Protein: CASSLAGTGVNTEAFF.

This clonotype was counted only a few times. The chain has TRBV4-1 and TRBJ2-3; TRBD2 aligns across 7 bases. The CDR3 totals 16 residues. Germline V gives CDR1 MGHRA, CDR2 YSYEKL. The junction had 7 bases not matched to a gene; V was cut back by 4 bases and J by 0 bases. The CDR3 protein is CASSPTSSPSTDTQYF. The DNA for the CDR3 is TGCGCCAGCAGCCCGACTAGCAGTCCTAGCACAGATACGCAGTATTTT.

With regard to this clonotype: This is likely a read error, given that the CDR3 carries no conserved phenylalanine or tryptophan at its end. This chain links TRBV9 with TRBJ2-1; TRBD2 matches at 15 bases. Germline V CDR1 and CDR2: SGDLS, YYNGEE. Trimming cost V 0 bases and J 9 bases; bases outside gene matches: 10. The CDR3 consists of 18 residues. The CDR3 sequence: CASSVAPGLAGGVFEQFL. In nucleotides, the CDR3 is TGTGCCAGCAGCGTAGCTCCTGGACTAGCGGGAGGGGTATTTGAGCAGTTCCTC.

This clonotype was recorded a few times. The J gene is TRBJ1-1, the V gene TRBV20-1; D gene uncertain. The CDR3 loop spans 10 amino acids. Germline loops: CDR1 DFQATT, CDR2 SNEGSKA (reference sequence). Trimming shortened V by 5 bases and J by 4 bases, and 5 bases separated the two germline ends. The CDR3 DNA is TGCAGTGCTTATACCACTGAAGCTTTCTTT. Translation gives CSAYTTEAFF.

This clonotype showed up just a few times. This chain links TRBV3-1 with TRBJ1-6; D gene ambiguous. Trimming cost V 3 bases and J 4 bases, with 25 bases left between them. The CDR3 loop spans 20 amino acids. Germline V lookup: CDR1 LGHDT, CDR2 YNNKEL (reference sequence). Here the CDR3 DNA reads TGTGCCAGCAGCCAGACCCCGGGATCCCTATCTCGTAAATATAATTCACCCCTCCACTTT. This sequence encodes CASSQTPGSLSRKYNSPLHF.

V is TRBV30 and J is TRBJ2-7, with D perhaps matching TRBD1 (6 bases). This CDR3 contains 14 residues. V lost 3 bases and J lost 3, with 15 bases in between. Germline CDR1 and CDR2: GTSNPN and SVGIG (reference sequence). The CDR3 nucleotides read TGTGCCTGGAGGCGGCAGGGGAACGTCTACGAGCAGTACTTC. As protein: CAWRRQGNVYEQYF. The entire variable domain, with the rest obtained from reference TRBV30 and TRBJ2-7, is as follows: SQTIHQWPATLVQPVGSPLSLECTVEGTSNPNLYWYRQAAGRGLQLLFYSVGIGQISSEVPQNLSASRPQDRQFILSSKKLLLSDSGFYLCAWRRQGNVYEQYFGPGTRLTVT.

The genes are TRBV3-1 and TRBJ2-1; D remains ambiguous. CDR3 length: 16 residues. The germline V gene has CDR1 LGHDT and CDR2 YNNKEL (reference sequence). The V end was cut by 0 bases, the J end by 1 base, with 10 bases between. The CDR3 loop reads CASSQERLPSYNEQFF. The CDR3 region has the DNA TGTGCCAGCAGCCAAGAAAGGTTGCCTTCCTACAATGAGCAGTTCTTC.

This clonotype showed up many times. The chain couples TRBV7-9 to TRBJ2-3; D assignment may be TRBD1 or TRBD2 (5 bases each). The germline CDR1 and CDR2 sequences are SEHNR and FQNEAQ (reference sequence). This CDR3 contains 13 residues. V dropped 1 base and J dropped 5 bases, with 7 bases sitting between them. CDR3 sequence (DNA): TGTGCCAGCAGCTTAGTGGGGGTAGATACGCAGTATTTT. It specifies CASSLVGVDTQYF.

V usage is TRBV7-8 and J usage is TRBJ1-1; weak D call: TRBD1 (5 bases). CDR3 length: 17 residues. Germline CDR1 is SGHVS and CDR2 is FQNEAQ. The V gene lost 1 base and the J gene lost 0 bases, with 15 bases spanning the gap. CDR3 protein: CASSLVRAGLMNTEAFF. DNA of the CDR3: TGTGCCAGCAGCTTAGTGCGGGCGGGACTCATGAACACTGAAGCTTTCTTT.

This clonotype has a handful of counts. V gene TRBV10-3 combines with J gene TRBJ1-1; D uncertain. The germline V gene has CDR1 ENHRY and CDR2 SYGVKD. Trimming stripped 9 bases from V and 2 bases from J, with 13 bases between. CDR3 length: 13 amino acids. CDR3: CAMSRALNTEAFF. The CDR3 bases are TGTGCCATGAGTAGAGCCCTTAACACTGAAGCTTTCTTT.

This rearrangement joins TRBV15 to TRBJ1-5; D unresolved. Germline loops: CDR1 LNHNV, CDR2 YYDKDF (reference sequence). V lost 2 bases, J lost 7 bases, and 9 bases lay in between. The CDR3 is 13 amino acids. The CDR3 bases are TGTGCCACCAGCAGACCCCTTGGGCAGCCCCAGCATTTT. Amino acid sequence: CATSRPLGQPQHF.

This clonotype appeared many times. The chain joins TRBV4-1 to TRBJ1-2; possibly TRBD1 for D (6 bases). The CDR3 covers 14 residues. V shed 4 bases and J shed 2 bases, with 11 bases lying between them. CDR1 is MGHRA, CDR2 YSYEKL, per germline. CDR3 bases: TGCGCCAGCAGCCCCGGTACAGGGAACTATGGCTACACCTTC. Protein sequence: CASSPGTGNYGYTF.

The sample holds many counts of this clonotype. The chain is built from TRBV12-3 or TRBV12-4 and TRBJ1-2, with 7 positions matching TRBD1. With V trimmed by 6 bases and J by 5 bases, 12 bases remained unmatched. CDR3 length: 15 amino acids. As DNA, the CDR3 is TGTGCCAGCAGCTCCGGACAGGAACGACTATATGGCTACACCTTC. The encoded protein is CASSSGQERLYGYTF.

The chain carries TRBV20-1 and TRBJ1-1; no clear D. Germline CDR1 DFQATT, CDR2 SNEGSKA (reference sequence). The CDR3 runs to 15 residues. V was clipped by 6 bases and J by 1 base, with 18 bases between them. CDR3 region: CSAEERRQQNTEAFF. The CDR3 DNA is TGCAGTGCGGAGGAAAGACGGCAACAGAACACTGAAGCTTTCTTT.

This clonotype was observed at least ten times. The genes are TRBV6-2 or TRBV6-3 and TRBJ2-7; unclear D gene. The germline V and J ends were trimmed by 5 bases and 3 bases, with 14 bases remaining between them. The CDR3 has 14 residues. Germline assignment: CDR1 MNHEY and CDR2 SVGEGT. The CDR3 is CASSVGHGRYEQYF. The CDR3 nucleotides are TGTGCCAGCAGTGTGGGCCACGGGCGCTACGAGCAGTACTTC.

This clonotype was detected ten times or more. This chain joins TRBV3-1 and TRBJ1-1, with a tentative D call TRBD1 (5 bases). Germline V gene sequence: CDR1 LGHDT, CDR2 YNNKEL (reference sequence). V lost 4 bases and J lost 2, with 8 bases in between. The CDR3 totals 13 residues. CDR3 region: CASSPDSNTEAFF. In nucleotides, the CDR3 is TGTGCCAGCAGCCCCGACAGTAACACTGAAGCTTTCTTT. Drawing the rest from reference TRBV3-1 and TRBJ1-1, the complete variable domain is DTAVSQTPKYLVTQMGNDKSIKCEQNLGHDTMYWYKQDSKKFLKIMFSYNNKELIINETVPNRFSPKSPDKAHLNLHINSLELGDSAVYFCASSPDSNTEAFFGQGTRLTVV.

The rearrangement joins TRBV2 to TRBJ2-2; TRBD1 might be the D (5 bases). V lost 3 bases and J lost 5, with 7 bases in between. The CDR3 spans 13 residues. Germline assignment: CDR1 SNHLY and CDR2 FYNNEI. The CDR3 region has the DNA TGTGCCAGCAGTGAGGGGCGAACCGGGGAGCTGTTTTTT. It specifies CASSEGRTGELFF.

In its sample, this clonotype was seen many times. This chain uses TRBV29-1 with TRBJ2-3; TRBD1 is a possible D gene (5 bases). The germline V and J ends were trimmed by 7 bases and 1 base, with 9 bases remaining between them. This CDR3 has 12 residues. The V gene's germline CDR1 is SQVTM and CDR2 ANQGSEA. In nucleotides, the CDR3 is TGCAGCGAGATGACAGGCACAGATACGCAGTATTTT. Translation gives CSEMTGTDTQYF.

The table lists this clonotype with many counts. The chain combines TRBV29-1 with TRBJ1-1; TRBD1 might be the D (5 bases). In germline, CDR1 is SQVTM, CDR2 ANQGSEA. This CDR3 comprises 15 residues. Trimming removed 6 bases from V and 0 bases from J, with 17 bases in between. This CDR3 reads CSVATDGRLNTEAFF. DNA for the CDR3: TGCAGCGTAGCGACAGACGGGAGACTGAACACTGAAGCTTTCTTT. The full variable domain, in which reference TRBV29-1 and TRBJ1-1 provide the parts outside the CDR3, is SAVISQKPSRDICQRGTSLTIQCQVDSQVTMMFWYRQQPGQSLTLIATANQGSEATYESGFVIDKFPISRPNLTFSTLTVSNMSPEDSSIYLCSVATDGRLNTEAFFGQGTRLTVV.

This chain connects TRBV6-5 to TRBJ1-1; D is undetermined. The CDR3 covers 12 residues. The germline V and J ends were trimmed by 2 bases and 3 bases, with 4 bases remaining between them. Per the germline V gene, CDR1 is MNHEY and CDR2 is SVGAGI. The CDR3 sequence: CASSYGDTEAFF. In DNA, the CDR3 is TGTGCCAGCAGTTACGGGGACACTGAAGCTTTCTTT.